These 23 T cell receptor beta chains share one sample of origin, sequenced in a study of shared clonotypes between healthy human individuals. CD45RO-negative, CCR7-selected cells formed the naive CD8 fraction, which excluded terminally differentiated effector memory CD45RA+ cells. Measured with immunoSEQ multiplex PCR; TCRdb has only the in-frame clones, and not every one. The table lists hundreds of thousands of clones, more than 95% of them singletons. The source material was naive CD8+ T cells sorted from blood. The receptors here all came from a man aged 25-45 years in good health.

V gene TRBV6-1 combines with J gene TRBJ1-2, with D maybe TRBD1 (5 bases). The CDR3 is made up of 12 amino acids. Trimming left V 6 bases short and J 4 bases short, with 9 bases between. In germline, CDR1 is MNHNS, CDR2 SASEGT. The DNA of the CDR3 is TGTGCCAGCAGGCCGGGACTCTATGGCTACACCTTC. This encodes CASRPGLYGYTF.

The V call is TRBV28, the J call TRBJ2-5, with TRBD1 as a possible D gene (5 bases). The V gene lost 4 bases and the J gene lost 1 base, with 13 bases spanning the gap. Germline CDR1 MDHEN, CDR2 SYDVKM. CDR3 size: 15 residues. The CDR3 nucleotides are TGTGCCAGCAGTTCACTCCAGACAGTCCAAGAGACCCAGTACTTC. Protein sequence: CASSSLQTVQETQYF.

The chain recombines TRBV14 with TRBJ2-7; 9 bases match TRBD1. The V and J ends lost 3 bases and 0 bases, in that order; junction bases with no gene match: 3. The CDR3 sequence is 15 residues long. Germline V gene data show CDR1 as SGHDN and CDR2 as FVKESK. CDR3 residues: CASSQGQGVSYEQYF. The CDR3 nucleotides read TGTGCCAGCAGCCAGGGACAGGGTGTCTCCTACGAGCAGTACTTC.

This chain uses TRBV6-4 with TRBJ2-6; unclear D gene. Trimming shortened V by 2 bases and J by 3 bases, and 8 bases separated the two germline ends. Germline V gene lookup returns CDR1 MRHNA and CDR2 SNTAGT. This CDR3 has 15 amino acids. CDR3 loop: CASSDSRIGANVLTF. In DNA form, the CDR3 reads TGTGCCAGCAGTGACAGCCGCATTGGGGCCAACGTCCTGACTTTC.

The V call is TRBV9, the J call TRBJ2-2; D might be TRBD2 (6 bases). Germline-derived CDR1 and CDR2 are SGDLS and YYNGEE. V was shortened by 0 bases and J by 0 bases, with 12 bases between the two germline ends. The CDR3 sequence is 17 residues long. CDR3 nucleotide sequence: TGTGCCAGCAGCGTAGCTACGCGGGGTCCGAACACCGGGGAGCTGTTTTTT. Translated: CASSVATRGPNTGELFF.

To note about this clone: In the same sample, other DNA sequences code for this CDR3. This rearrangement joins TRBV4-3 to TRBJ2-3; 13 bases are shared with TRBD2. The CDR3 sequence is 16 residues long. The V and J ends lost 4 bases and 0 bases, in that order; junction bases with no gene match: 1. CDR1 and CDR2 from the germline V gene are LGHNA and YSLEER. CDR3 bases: TGCGCCAGCAGCCGGGGACTAGCGGGGAGCACAGATACGCAGTATTTT. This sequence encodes CASSRGLAGSTDTQYF.

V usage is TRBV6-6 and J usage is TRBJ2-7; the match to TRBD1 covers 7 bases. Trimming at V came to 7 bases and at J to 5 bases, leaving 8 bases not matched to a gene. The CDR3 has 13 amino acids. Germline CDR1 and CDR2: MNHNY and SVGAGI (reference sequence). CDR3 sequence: CASNPLTGHEQYF. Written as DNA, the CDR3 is TGTGCCAGCAATCCCTTGACAGGGCACGAGCAGTACTTC.

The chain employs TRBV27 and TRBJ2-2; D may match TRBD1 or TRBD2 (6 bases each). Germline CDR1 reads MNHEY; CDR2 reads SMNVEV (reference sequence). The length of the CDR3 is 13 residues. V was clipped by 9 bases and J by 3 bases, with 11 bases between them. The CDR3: CASVGGHTGELFF. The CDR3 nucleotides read TGTGCCAGTGTTGGGGGGCACACCGGGGAGCTGTTTTTT.

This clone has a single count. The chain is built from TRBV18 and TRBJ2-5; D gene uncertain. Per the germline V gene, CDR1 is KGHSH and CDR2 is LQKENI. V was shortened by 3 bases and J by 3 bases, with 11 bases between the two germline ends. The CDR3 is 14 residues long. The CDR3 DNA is TGTGCCAGCTCACCCTTTGGGTCGGAAGAGACCCAGTACTTC. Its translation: CASSPFGSEETQYF.

The CDR3 is CASSFETPIDTQYF. Here the CDR3 DNA reads TGTGCCAGCAGCTTCGAGACCCCGATCGACACGCAGTATTTT. The J gene is TRBJ2-3, the V gene TRBV5-6; D remains ambiguous. CDR1 SGHDT and CDR2 YYEEEE come from the germline V gene. The CDR3 loop spans 14 amino acids. Trimming left V 2 bases short and J 9 bases short, with 16 bases between.

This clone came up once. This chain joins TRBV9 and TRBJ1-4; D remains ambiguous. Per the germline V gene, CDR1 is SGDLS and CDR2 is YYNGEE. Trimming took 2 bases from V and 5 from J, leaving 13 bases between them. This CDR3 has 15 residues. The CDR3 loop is CASSVGRRVNEKLFF. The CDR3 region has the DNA TGTGCCAGCAGCGTTGGGAGGCGAGTAAATGAAAAACTGTTTTTT.

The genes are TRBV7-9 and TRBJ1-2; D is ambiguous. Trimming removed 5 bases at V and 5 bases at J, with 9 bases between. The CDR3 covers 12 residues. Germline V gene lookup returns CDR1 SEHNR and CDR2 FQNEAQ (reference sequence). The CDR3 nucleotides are TGTGCCAGCAGCCGAATCACGTATGGCTACACCTTC. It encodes CASSRITYGYTF.

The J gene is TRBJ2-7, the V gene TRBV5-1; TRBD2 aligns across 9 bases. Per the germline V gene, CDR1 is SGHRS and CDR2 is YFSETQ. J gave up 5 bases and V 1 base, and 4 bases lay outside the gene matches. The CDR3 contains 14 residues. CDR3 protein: CASSLYGTSNEQYF. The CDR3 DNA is TGCGCCAGCAGCTTGTACGGGACTAGCAACGAGCAGTACTTC.

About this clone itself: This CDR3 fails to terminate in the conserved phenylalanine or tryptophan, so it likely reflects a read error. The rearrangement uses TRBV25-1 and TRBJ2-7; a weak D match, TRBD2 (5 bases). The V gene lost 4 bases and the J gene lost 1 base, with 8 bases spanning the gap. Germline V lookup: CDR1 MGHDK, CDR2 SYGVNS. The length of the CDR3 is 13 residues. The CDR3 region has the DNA TGTGCCAGCAGTGTGGCGGGTTCCTACGAGCAGTACCTC. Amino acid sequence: CASSVAGSYEQYL.

The CDR3 region has the DNA TGTGCCAGCAGCCAAGAGGCCGGGATAAGCTCCTACAATGAGCAGTTCTTC. This encodes CASSQEAGISSYNEQFF. The chain is built from TRBV4-2 and TRBJ2-1, with D possibly being TRBD2 (5 bases). The CDR3 has 17 residues. Germline V CDR1 and CDR2: LGHNA, YNFKEQ. The germline V and J ends were trimmed by 0 bases and 0 bases, with 12 bases remaining between them.

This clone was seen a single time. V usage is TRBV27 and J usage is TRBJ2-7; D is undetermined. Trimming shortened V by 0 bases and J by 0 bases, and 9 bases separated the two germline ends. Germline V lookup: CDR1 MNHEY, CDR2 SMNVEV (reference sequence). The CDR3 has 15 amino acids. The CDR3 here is CASSLSRMSSYEQYF. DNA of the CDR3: TGTGCCAGCAGTTTATCCAGGATGAGCTCCTACGAGCAGTACTTC.

The chain's CDR3 is CASSLEALYEQYF. For the CDR3, the DNA is TGTGCCAGCAGCTTGGAGGCCTTGTACGAGCAGTACTTC. The chain links TRBV7-8 to TRBJ2-7; perhaps TRBD2 as D (5 bases). Deletions cut 3 bases from V and 4 bases from J, with 10 bases between. The germline CDR1 and CDR2 sequences are SGHVS and FQNEAQ. There are 13 residues in the CDR3.

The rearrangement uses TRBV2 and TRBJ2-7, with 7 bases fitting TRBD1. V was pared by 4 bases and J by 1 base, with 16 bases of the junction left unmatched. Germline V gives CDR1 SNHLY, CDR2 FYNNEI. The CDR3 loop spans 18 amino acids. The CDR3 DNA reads TGTGCCAGCAGTGGGGGACAGACACCTCTAGTGCAGTCCTACGAGCAGTACTTC. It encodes CASSGGQTPLVQSYEQYF.

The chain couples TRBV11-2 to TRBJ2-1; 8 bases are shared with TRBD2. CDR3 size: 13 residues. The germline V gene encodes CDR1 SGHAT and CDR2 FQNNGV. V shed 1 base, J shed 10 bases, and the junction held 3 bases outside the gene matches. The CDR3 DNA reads TGTGCCAGCAGCTTAGCGGGGGGGGACGAGCAGTTCTTC. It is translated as CASSLAGGDEQFF.

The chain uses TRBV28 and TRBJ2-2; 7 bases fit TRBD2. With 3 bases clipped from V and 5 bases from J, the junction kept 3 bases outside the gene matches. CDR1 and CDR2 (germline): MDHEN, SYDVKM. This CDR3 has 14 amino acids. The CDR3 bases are TGTGCCAGCAGTTTCGCGGGGGAAACCGGGGAGCTGTTTTTT. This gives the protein CASSFAGETGELFF.

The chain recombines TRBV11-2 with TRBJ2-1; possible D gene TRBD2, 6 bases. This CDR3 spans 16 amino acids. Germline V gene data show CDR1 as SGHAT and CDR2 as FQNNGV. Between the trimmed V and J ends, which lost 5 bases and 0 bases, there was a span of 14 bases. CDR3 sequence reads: CASSPAGTYSYNEQFF. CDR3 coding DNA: TGTGCCAGCAGCCCTGCCGGGACTTACTCCTACAATGAGCAGTTCTTC.

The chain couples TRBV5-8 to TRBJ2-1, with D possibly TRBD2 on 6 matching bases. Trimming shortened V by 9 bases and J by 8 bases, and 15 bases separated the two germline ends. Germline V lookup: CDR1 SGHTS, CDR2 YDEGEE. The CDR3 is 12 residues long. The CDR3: CATRRAGYEQFF. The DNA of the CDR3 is TGTGCCACTAGGCGGGCGGGGTATGAGCAGTTCTTC.

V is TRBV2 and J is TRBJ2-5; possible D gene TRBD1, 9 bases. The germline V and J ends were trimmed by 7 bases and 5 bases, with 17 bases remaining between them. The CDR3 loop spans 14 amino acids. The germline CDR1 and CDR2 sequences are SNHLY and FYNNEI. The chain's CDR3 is CASNSGTGYETQYF. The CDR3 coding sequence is TGTGCCAGCAATAGCGGGACAGGGTACGAGACCCAGTACTTC.